The next 14 T cell receptor beta chains were all read from a single sample in a study of Graves' ophthalmopathy and Graves' hyperthyroidism. Researchers took RNA transcripts and amplified TCR beta CDR3 regions from them. RT-PCR with HTBI primers came first, then second-round multiplex PCR. TCRdb called the multiplex PCR reads again in MiXCR, with one record for every CDR3 protein. The table includes hundreds of thousands of distinct CDR3 sequences, about 21% detected once. Sequencing used peripheral blood. These TCRs come from a woman under 30 with stable Graves' hyperthyroidism.

This clonotype was recorded at least ten times. The J gene is TRBJ1-5, the V gene TRBV25-1, with D perhaps matching TRBD1 (5 bases). CDR3 size: 15 residues. Germline lookup yields CDR1 MGHDK and CDR2 SYGVNS. V was cut by 3 bases and J by 2 bases, with 11 bases left in between. The CDR3 nucleotides read TGTGCCAGCAGTGAGGGGGGGTCGGGCAATCAGCCCCAGCATTTT. Amino acid sequence: CASSEGGSGNQPQHF. The full variable domain, completed using reference TRBV25-1 and TRBJ1-5, is EADIYQTPRYLVIGTGKKITLECSQTMGHDKMYWYQQDPGMELHLIHYSYGVNSTEKGDLSSESTVSRIRTEHFPLTLESARPSHTSQYLCASSEGGSGNQPQHFGDGTRLSIL.

This chain connects TRBV11-2 to TRBJ2-7; 10 bases align to TRBD2. The CDR3 extends over 17 amino acids. With V trimmed by 2 bases and J by 3 bases, 10 bases remained unmatched. CDR1 and CDR2 (germline): SGHAT, FQNNGV. CDR3 coding DNA: TGTGCCAGCAGCTTAAGGCGGGCCCTAGCGGGAGTCTACGAGCAGTACTTC. It translates to CASSLRRALAGVYEQYF.

This clonotype was picked up many times. The chain is built from TRBV6-5 and TRBJ2-5; D remains unclear. Trimming removed 2 bases at V and 0 bases at J, with 7 bases between. Germline loops: CDR1 MNHEY, CDR2 SVGAGI. The CDR3 runs to 14 residues. In DNA form, the CDR3 reads TGTGCCAGCAGTTACGATAGGTACCAAGAGACCCAGTACTTC. This translates into CASSYDRYQETQYF.

This clonotype appeared a single time. The CDR3 sequence is CATAREGDYGYTF. As DNA, the CDR3 is TGTGCCACGGCACGGGAAGGCGATTATGGCTACACCTTC. The chain employs TRBV12-3 or TRBV12-4 and TRBJ1-2; D not certain. The length of the CDR3 is 13 residues. Trimming cost V 10 bases and J 5 bases, with 17 bases left between them.

To note about this clonotype: One base away lies a much larger clone, so this may be a sequencing read error. The V gene is TRBV7-8, the J gene TRBJ2-7, with D possibly being TRBD1 (5 bases). The CDR3 totals 15 residues. Per the germline V gene, CDR1 is SGHVS and CDR2 is FQNEAQ. The CDR3 protein is CASGFEETVSYEQYF. CDR3 coding DNA: TGTGCCAGCGGCTTTGAGGAGACAGTCTCCTACGAGCAGTACTTC.

There are many counts of this clonotype. This chain uses TRBV20-1 with TRBJ1-2, with TRBD1 as a possible D gene (5 bases). The length of the CDR3 is 14 residues. Germline V gene sequence: CDR1 DFQATT, CDR2 SNEGSKA (reference sequence). The V and J ends lost 0 bases and 5 bases respectively, with 13 bases between them. The CDR3 protein is CSAREYRGVYGYTF. In nucleotides, the CDR3 is TGCAGTGCTAGAGAATACCGGGGGGTGTATGGCTACACCTTC.

This clonotype appeared many times. This chain connects TRBV6-5 to TRBJ2-7; D ambiguous. The V gene lost 2 bases and the J gene lost 7 bases, with 12 bases spanning the gap. CDR3 length: 13 residues. Germline CDR1 is MNHEY and CDR2 is SVGAGI. The CDR3 bases are TGTGCCAGCAGTTACACCCCCGATGGAGAGCAGTACTTC. Encoded protein: CASSYTPDGEQYF.

Concerning this clonotype itself: A read error is possible here, since a much larger clone lies one base away. Here the CDR3 omits its conserved ending phenylalanine or tryptophan, so a read error is the likely source. This chain uses TRBV28 with TRBJ1-2, with D unclear. The germline V gene has CDR1 MDHEN and CDR2 SYDVKM. Trimming took off 3 bases at V and 1 base at J, with 6 bases between the two ends. This CDR3 contains 13 residues. CDR3 coding DNA: TGTGCCAGCAGTTTGCAGGTTAACTATGGCTACACCTAC. As protein: CASSLQVNYGYTY.

The J gene is TRBJ2-7, the V gene TRBV28; TRBD1 matches at 8 bases. The CDR3 has 15 residues. Germline V gene data show CDR1 as MDHEN and CDR2 as SYDVKM. The V gene end was trimmed by 4 bases and the J gene end by 4 bases; junction bases not matched to a gene: 9. The CDR3 region has the DNA TGTGCCAGCAGTTCCGGGACAGGCCCACGGTACGAGCAGTACTTC. It specifies CASSSGTGPRYEQYF.

This clonotype showed up many times. The chain has TRBV4-3 and TRBJ2-7; possibly TRBD1 for D (6 bases). V lost 2 bases to trimming and J lost 1 base, with 6 bases between them. CDR3 length: 13 residues. Germline V gene sequence: CDR1 LGHNA, CDR2 YSLEER. The CDR3 loop is CASSQTGSYEQYF. Written as DNA, the CDR3 is TGCGCCAGCAGCCAAACAGGGTCCTACGAGCAGTACTTC.

Many counts were recorded for this clonotype. Here the CDR3 DNA reads TGTGCCAGCAGTAGGCGTGATCAGCCCCAGCATTTT. Translation gives CASSRRDQPQHF. The genes are TRBV6-2 or TRBV6-3 and TRBJ1-5, with D hard to call. Trimming cost V 5 bases and J 5 bases, with 7 bases left between them. This CDR3 region has 12 residues. Germline CDR1 reads MNHEY; CDR2 reads SVGEGT.

This clonotype was found many times. This sequence joins TRBV19 and TRBJ1-1; D is undetermined. V was cut by 9 bases and J by 4 bases, with 15 bases left in between. Germline V gene data show CDR1 as LNHDA and CDR2 as SQIVND (reference sequence). The CDR3 loop spans 13 amino acids. The CDR3 DNA reads as TGTGCCAGCCTTGTGGCTGCGGGCACTGAAGCTTTCTTT. Translated: CASLVAAGTEAFF.

There are many counts of this clonotype. The chain links TRBV6-5 to TRBJ2-7; 13 bases map to TRBD2. Unmatched junction bases numbered 5, after V lost 7 bases and J lost 2 bases. The germline gives CDR1 MNHEY, CDR2 SVGAGI. The CDR3 sequence is 15 residues long. The CDR3 nucleotides are TGTGCCAGCACCAGACTAGCGGGAGGACCCTACGAGCAGTACTTC. Translating it yields CASTRLAGGPYEQYF.

This clonotype occurred many times. This chain uses TRBV20-1 with TRBJ2-5; 7 bases agree with TRBD2. Germline V gives CDR1 DFQATT, CDR2 SNEGSKA (reference sequence). CDR3 size: 14 residues. V was clipped by 5 bases and J by 2 bases; unmatched bases: 8. The CDR3 bases are TGCAGTGCTCTTACGCGGGAGTGGCAAGAGACCCAGTACTTC. This gives the protein CSALTREWQETQYF.